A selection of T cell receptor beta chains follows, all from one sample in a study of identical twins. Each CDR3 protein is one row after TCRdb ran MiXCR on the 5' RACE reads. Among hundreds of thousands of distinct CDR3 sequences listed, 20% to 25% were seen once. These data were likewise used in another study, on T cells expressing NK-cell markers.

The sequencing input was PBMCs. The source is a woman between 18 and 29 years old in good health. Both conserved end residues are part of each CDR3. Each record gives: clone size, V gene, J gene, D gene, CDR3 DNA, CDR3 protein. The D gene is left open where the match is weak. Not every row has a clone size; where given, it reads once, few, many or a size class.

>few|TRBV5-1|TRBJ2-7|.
TGCGCCAGCAGCACCGGGACACCTACGAAGCAGTACTTC
CASSTGTPTKQYF
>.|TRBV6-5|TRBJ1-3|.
TGTGCCAGCAGTTTCACGTGGGAAGCTGGAAACACCATATATTTT
CASSFTWEAGNTIYF
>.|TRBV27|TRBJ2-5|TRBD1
TGTGCCAGCAGTTCACGACAGGGTGGGGAGACCCAGTACTTC
CASSSRQGGETQYF
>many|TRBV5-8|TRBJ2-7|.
TGTGCCAGCAGCAAAAGTCAAAACACCTACGAGCAGTACTTC
CASSKSQNTYEQYF
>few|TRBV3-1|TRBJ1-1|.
TGTGCCAGCAGCCCCACCGTGGAACCTGAAGCTTTCTTT
CASSPTVEPEAFF
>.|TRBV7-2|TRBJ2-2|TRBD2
TGTGCCAGCAGCAAGCGGGAGGGCCGCCCCGGGGAGCTGTTTTTT
CASSKREGRPGELFF
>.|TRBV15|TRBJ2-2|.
TGTGCCACCAGCAGAGACCAAGGGGAGCTGTTTTTT
CATSRDQGELFF
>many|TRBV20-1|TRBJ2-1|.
TGCAGTGCTAGAGATCCCTCGTTCGACCCTAATGAGCAGTTCTTC
CSARDPSFDPNEQFF
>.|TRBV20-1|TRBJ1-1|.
TGCAGTGCTAAAGGAGCCGGGGGTACTGAAGCTTTCTTT
CSAKGAGGTEAFF
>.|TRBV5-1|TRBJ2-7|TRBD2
TGCGCCAGCAGCCTTAATGGACTAGCGGATCGCGAGCAGTACTTC
CASSLNGLADREQYF
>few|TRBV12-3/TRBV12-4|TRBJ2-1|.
TGTGCCAGCAGGAGACTAATCTACCGGGACCAAGAGGGCAATGAGCAGTTCTTC
CASRRLIYRDQEGNEQFF
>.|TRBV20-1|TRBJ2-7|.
TGCAGTGCTAGAGATGCACCACTGACCTCCTACGAGCAGTACTTC
CSARDAPLTSYEQYF
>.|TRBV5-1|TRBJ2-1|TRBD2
TGCGCCAGCAACAGTGGCGGGGGGACTTACAATGAGCAGTTCTTC
CASNSGGGTYNEQFF
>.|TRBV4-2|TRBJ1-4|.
TGTGCCAGCAGCCAAACATCGGGGGGTGGATACGAAAAACTGTTTTTT
CASSQTSGGGYEKLFF
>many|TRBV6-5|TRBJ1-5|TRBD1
TGTGCCAGCAGTTACTCCCGACAGGGTAATCAGCCCCAGCATTTT
CASSYSRQGNQPQHF
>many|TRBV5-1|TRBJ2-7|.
TGTGCCAGCAGCTTAGGAGATTCCTCCTACGAGCAGTACTTC
CASSLGDSSYEQYF
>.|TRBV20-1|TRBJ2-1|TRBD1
TGCAGTGCTAGAGATCCGGGACAGAGCAATGAGCAGTTCTTC
CSARDPGQSNEQFF
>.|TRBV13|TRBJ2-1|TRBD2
TGTGCCAGCAGCGGGACTAGCGGAGAGGCCTCCTACAATGAGCAGTTCTTC
CASSGTSGEASYNEQFF
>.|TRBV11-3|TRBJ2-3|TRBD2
TGTGCCAGCACCCAAGGTAGCGGGGGGGCATACACCGATACGCAGTATTTT
CASTQGSGGAYTDTQYF
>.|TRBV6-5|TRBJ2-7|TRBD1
TGTGCCAGCAGTTACGGACAGGGGGGATACTACGAGCAGTACTTC
CASSYGQGGYYEQYF
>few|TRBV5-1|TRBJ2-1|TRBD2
TGCGCCAGCAGAGGCGGGACTAGCGGGACATATGAGCAGTTCTTC
CASRGGTSGTYEQFF
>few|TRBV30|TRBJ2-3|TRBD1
TGTGCCTGGAGTTTCACAGGGGGCACAGATACGCAGTATTTT
CAWSFTGGTDTQYF
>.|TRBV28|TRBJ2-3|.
TGTGCCACCCGAGAAGATACGCAGTATTTT
CATREDTQYF
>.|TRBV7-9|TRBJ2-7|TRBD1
TGTGCCAGCAGCTTTCCGAAGAACCGGGACAGGGTCCACGAGCAGTACTTC
CASSFPKNRDRVHEQYF
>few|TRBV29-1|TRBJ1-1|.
TGCAGCGTTTACACCGGCGACACTGAAGCTTTCTTT
CSVYTGDTEAFF
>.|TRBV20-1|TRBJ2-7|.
TGCAGTGCTCGTAGGAGGCGCTACGAGCAGTACTTC
CSARRRRYEQYF
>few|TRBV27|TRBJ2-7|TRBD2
TGTGCCAGCTCAATTGGGCTAGCGGGCTCCTACGAGCAGTACTTC
CASSIGLAGSYEQYF
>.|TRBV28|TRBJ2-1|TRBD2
TGTGCCAGCAGGCGCGGGACTAGCGGGAGGGCAATCGAGCAGTTCTTC
CASRRGTSGRAIEQFF
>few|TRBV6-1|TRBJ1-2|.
TGTGCCAGCACCGACAGTTTAGGCTATGGCTACACCTTC
CASTDSLGYGYTF
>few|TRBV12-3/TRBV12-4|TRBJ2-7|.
TGTGCCAGCAGTTTCGGCCGGTACTACGAGCAGTACTTC
CASSFGRYYEQYF
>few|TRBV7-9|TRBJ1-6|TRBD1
TGTGCCAGCAGCCGGGACAGGGGGCTGACACCCCTCCACTTT
CASSRDRGLTPLHF
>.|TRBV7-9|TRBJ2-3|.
TGTGCCAGCAGCTTAGGGAATGGCGCCACAGATACGCAGTATTTT
CASSLGNGATDTQYF
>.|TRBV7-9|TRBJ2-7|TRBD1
TGTGCCAGCAGCTCACTGACGGACAGGGCGGCCGAGCAGTACTTC
CASSSLTDRAAEQYF
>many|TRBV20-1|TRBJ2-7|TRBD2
TGCAGTGCTCGACTAGCGGGAGTAGACGAGCAGTACTTC
CSARLAGVDEQYF
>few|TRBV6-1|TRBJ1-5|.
TGTGCCGCCAGGGTAGGGCTGGGCAATCAGCCCCAGCATTTT
CAARVGLGNQPQHF
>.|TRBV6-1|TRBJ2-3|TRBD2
TGTGCCAGCAGTACCCGGACTAGCGGGAGGGCCACAGATACGCAGTATTTT
CASSTRTSGRATDTQYF
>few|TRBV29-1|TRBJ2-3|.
TGCAGCGCCCAACCCTTAACAGATACGCAGTATTTT
CSAQPLTDTQYF
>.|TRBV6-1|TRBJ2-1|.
TGTGCCAGCACCCCCTTTAACCTCGGCAATGAGCAGTTCTTC
CASTPFNLGNEQFF
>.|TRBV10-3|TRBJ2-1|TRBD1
TGTGCCATCAGTGAGGGTAGGGGACAGGGGGGAAATGAGCAGTTCTTC
CAISEGRGQGGNEQFF
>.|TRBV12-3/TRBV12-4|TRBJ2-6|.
TGTGCCAGCGATGCTGGGGCCAACGTCCTGACTTTC
CASDAGANVLTF
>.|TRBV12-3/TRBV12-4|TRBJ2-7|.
TGTGCCAGCAGTTTACCCGGTGTGGACGAGCAGTACTTC
CASSLPGVDEQYF
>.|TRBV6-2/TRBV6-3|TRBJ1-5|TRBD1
TGTGCCAGCAGTCTTTCCGGGACAGGGGTCCAGCCCCAGCATTTT
CASSLSGTGVQPQHF
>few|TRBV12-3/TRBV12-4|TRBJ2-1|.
TGTGCCAGCAGTTTGAGAGGGGGTGAAAGTGAGCAGTTCTTC
CASSLRGGESEQFF
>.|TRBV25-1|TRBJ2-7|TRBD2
TGTGCCAGCAAGACCCCTAGGAGCGGGGTAAGGCCTCCCTACGAGCAGTACTTC
CASKTPRSGVRPPYEQYF
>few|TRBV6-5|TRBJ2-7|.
TGTGCCAGCAGGGACCCCACCTACGAGCAGTACTTC
CASRDPTYEQYF
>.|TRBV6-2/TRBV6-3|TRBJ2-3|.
TGTGCCAGCAGTTACTTTGGCAACCCCACAGATACGCAGTATTTT
CASSYFGNPTDTQYF
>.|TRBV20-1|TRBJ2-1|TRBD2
TGCAGTACCCGACTAGCGGGGGCCAGGCAGTTCTTC
CSTRLAGARQFF
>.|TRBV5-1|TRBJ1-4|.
TGCGCCAGCAGCCTAGGAGGGGAGGAAAAACTGTTTTTT
CASSLGGEEKLFF
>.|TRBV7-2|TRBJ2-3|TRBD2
TGTGCCAGCAGCTTATACGGGAGGCCCACAGATACGCAGTATTTT
CASSLYGRPTDTQYF
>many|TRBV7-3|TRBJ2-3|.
TGTGCCAGCAGCTTAAGGGACTCCACAGATACGCAGTATTTT
CASSLRDSTDTQYF